The 19 T cell receptor beta chains presented below share a single source sample, sequenced in a study of blood T cell repertoires in COVID-19. Sequencing used immunoSEQ multiplex PCR; TCRdb keeps in-frame clones, though not all of them. This table holds 20,000 to 25,000 clones, around 83% found once. The sample consisted of peripheral blood. Every receptor here comes from an older man with acute or convalescent COVID-19.

This clone was seen only once. As DNA, the CDR3 is TGTGCCTGGAGTGGGACGGGCGGGAGGACTGAAGCTTTCTTT. It yields the protein CAWSGTGGRTEAFF. The chain couples TRBV30 to TRBJ1-1; no clear D gene. Germline V gene lookup returns CDR1 GTSNPN and CDR2 SVGIG (reference sequence). The CDR3 spans 14 residues. With 1 base removed from V and 5 bases from J, the gap between germline ends came to 14 bases.

This chain connects TRBV9 to TRBJ2-1; tentative D call: TRBD2 (5 bases). The ends were cut back, 3 bases at V and 8 bases at J, with 12 bases in the middle. This CDR3 spans 13 amino acids. Germline loops: CDR1 SGDLS, CDR2 YYNGEE. In DNA, the CDR3 is TGTGCCAGCAGCGCCCGTTCGAGGGATGAGCAGTTCTTC. Translated: CASSARSRDEQFF.

This clone was detected once. V usage is TRBV10-3 and J usage is TRBJ2-7; D perhaps matches TRBD1 (6 bases). The CDR3 covers 15 residues. Trimming removed 3 bases at V and 4 bases at J, with 16 bases between. The V gene's germline CDR1 is ENHRY and CDR2 SYGVKD. The CDR3: CAISDSGTGIYEQYF. CDR3 nucleotide sequence: TGTGCCATCAGTGACTCTGGCACAGGGATTTACGAGCAGTACTTC.

This clone was seen once. This chain connects TRBV18 to TRBJ2-1; a possible D gene is TRBD2 (6 bases). Per the germline V gene, CDR1 is KGHSH and CDR2 is LQKENI. V lost 5 bases and J lost 5, with 10 bases in between. CDR3 length equals 13 residues. CDR3 nucleotides: TGTGCCAGCTCAGCGGACTATCACAATGAGCAGTTCTTC. This codes for CASSADYHNEQFF.

This chain links TRBV6-5 with TRBJ2-3, with 12 bases identical to TRBD2. There are 14 residues in the CDR3. V trimming: 8 bases; J trimming: 1 base; junction bases outside the gene matches: 1. Germline values: CDR1 MNHEY, CDR2 SVGAGI. In DNA, the CDR3 is TGTGCCAGCCGGACTAGCGGGGGCACAGATACGCAGTATTTT. It is translated as CASRTSGGTDTQYF.

This chain joins TRBV2 and TRBJ1-2, with TRBD1 as a possible D gene (6 bases). Trimming left V 7 bases short and J 6 bases short, with 15 bases between. The CDR3 runs to 13 residues. Germline V gene data show CDR1 as SNHLY and CDR2 as FYNNEI. CDR3 DNA: TGTGCCAGCACAGGGAACAGGGTGAATGGCTACACCTTC. Amino acid sequence: CASTGNRVNGYTF.

In DNA form, the CDR3 reads TGTGCCAGCTCACCAGGACAGACGAACACTGAAGCTTTCTTT. Amino acids: CASSPGQTNTEAFF. The rearrangement uses TRBV18 and TRBJ1-1; D is possibly TRBD1 (6 bases). V was pared by 2 bases and J by 1 base, with 8 bases between. The CDR3 consists of 14 residues. The germline V gene has CDR1 KGHSH and CDR2 LQKENI.

The chain employs TRBV28 and TRBJ2-1; 13 bases are shared with TRBD2. CDR1 and CDR2 (germline): MDHEN, SYDVKM. The CDR3 is 20 residues long. The ends lost 3 bases at V and 8 bases at J; junction bases unmatched: 19. The CDR3 region is CASSFRRTSGSGPKAHEQFF. CDR3 bases: TGTGCCAGCAGTTTCCGTAGGACTAGCGGGAGTGGGCCGAAGGCCCATGAGCAGTTCTTC.

V gene TRBV7-9 combines with J gene TRBJ1-1, with 9 bases aligning to TRBD1. Per the germline V gene, CDR1 is SEHNR and CDR2 is FQNEAQ (reference sequence). With V trimmed by 6 bases and J by 1 base, 3 bases remained unmatched. The CDR3 is made up of 14 amino acids. The CDR3: CASRTGGGNTEAFF. Written as DNA, the CDR3 is TGTGCCAGCAGGACAGGGGGAGGGAACACTGAAGCTTTCTTT.

The sample holds one count of this clone. The chain is built from TRBV15 and TRBJ2-3; weak D call: TRBD1 (6 bases). The CDR3 is 15 amino acids. The germline V and J ends were trimmed by 8 bases and 0 bases, with 15 bases remaining between them. The V gene's germline CDR1 is LNHNV and CDR2 YYDKDF (reference sequence). The CDR3 DNA reads TGTGCCACCCTTAGGGGGAAATCTAGCACAGATACGCAGTATTTT. Its protein is CATLRGKSSTDTQYF.

V is TRBV9 and J is TRBJ2-1; TRBD2 is a possible D gene (5 bases). The CDR3 totals 13 residues. Germline assignment: CDR1 SGDLS and CDR2 YYNGEE. Between the trimmed V and J ends, which lost 2 bases and 5 bases, there was a span of 8 bases. The CDR3 DNA reads TGTGCCAGCAGCGTGACGGGGAACAATGAGCAGTTCTTC. Translated: CASSVTGNNEQFF.

V is TRBV4-3 and J is TRBJ1-5; D call uncertain. From germline, CDR1 is LGHNA and CDR2 YSLEER. Deletions cut 0 bases from V and 7 bases from J, with 7 bases between. CDR3 length: 13 residues. This CDR3 reads CASSQDIGQPQHF. Written as DNA, the CDR3 is TGCGCCAGCAGCCAAGATATTGGCCAGCCCCAGCATTTT.

The chain links TRBV28 to TRBJ1-1; a possible D gene is TRBD1 (5 bases). This CDR3 spans 14 amino acids. The ends were cut back, 7 bases at V and 10 bases at J, with 22 bases in the middle. CDR1 is MDHEN and CDR2 is SYDVKM in the germline V gene. The CDR3 protein is CASTPPGVSSRAFF. The DNA of the CDR3 is TGTGCCAGCACCCCCCCGGGGGTCTCATCGCGAGCTTTCTTT.

The rearrangement joins TRBV10-3 to TRBJ2-6; D perhaps matches TRBD2 (6 bases). CDR3 length: 15 amino acids. V gave up 2 bases and J gave up 3 bases, with 8 bases separating them. CDR1 is ENHRY, CDR2 SYGVKD, per germline. The CDR3 nucleotides are TGTGCCATCAGTGAGCGGGGGATTGGGGCCAACGTCCTGACTTTC. Translated, it gives CAISERGIGANVLTF.

The genes are TRBV5-1 and TRBJ2-3; TRBD2 is a possible D gene (6 bases). This CDR3 contains 16 residues. Looked up from germline, CDR1 is SGHRS and CDR2 is YFSETQ. The germline V and J ends were trimmed by 0 bases and 1 base, with 12 bases remaining between them. CDR3 residues: CASSLDLAAGTDTQYF. The CDR3 DNA sequence: TGCGCCAGCAGCTTGGACTTAGCGGCCGGCACAGATACGCAGTATTTT.

This rearrangement joins TRBV18 to TRBJ2-7, with D possibly TRBD1 on 6 matching bases. This CDR3 has 12 residues. Trimming shortened V by 1 base and J by 5 bases, and 6 bases separated the two germline ends. CDR1 is KGHSH and CDR2 is LQKENI in the germline V gene. CDR3 sequence (DNA): TGTGCCAGCTCACCACAGGGGGACGAGCAGTACTTC. Amino acids: CASSPQGDEQYF.

V gene TRBV2 combines with J gene TRBJ1-2, with D tentatively TRBD1 (5 bases). This CDR3 region has 14 residues. V lost 3 bases to trimming and J lost 9 bases, with 17 bases between them. Germline V lookup: CDR1 SNHLY, CDR2 FYNNEI. CDR3 sequence: CASSDRARGYRYTF. In nucleotides, the CDR3 is TGTGCCAGCAGTGACAGGGCTAGGGGTTATCGCTACACCTTC.

The CDR3 bases are TGTGCCACCAGGGACAGGGGGCAGAACACCGGGGAGCTGTTTTTT. Translation gives CATRDRGQNTGELFF. This sequence joins TRBV10-3 and TRBJ2-2, with 12 nucleotides matching TRBD1. Unmatched junction bases numbered 4, after V lost 10 bases and J lost 1 base. The germline gives CDR1 ENHRY, CDR2 SYGVKD. The CDR3 runs 15 residues.

There are a few counts of this clone. The chain uses TRBV3-1 (or the pseudogene TRBV3-2) and TRBJ1-5, with D hard to call. Deletions cut 0 bases from V and 5 bases from J, with 5 bases between. Germline CDR1 reads LGHDT; CDR2 reads YNNKEL (reference sequence). The CDR3 sequence is 13 residues long. CDR3 residues: CASSQDRDQPQHF. CDR3 nucleotides: TGTGCCAGCAGCCAAGATCGAGATCAGCCCCAGCATTTT.